This T cell receptor (beta chain) is drawn from a study of blood T cells in healthy people across ages. The second PCR ran roughly 6 to 11 cycles with a sample-barcoded 5' primer and J-beta primers. TCRdb re-called the 5' RACE reads through MiXCR, storing one row per CDR3 protein. Counted here are 800,000 or so distinct CDR3 sequences, about 59% occurring once; the ten biggest clones make up about a quarter. CDR3 length equals 13 residues. Trimming took off 5 bases at V and 1 base at J, with 9 bases between the two ends. Germline V lookup: CDR1 MNHEY, CDR2 SMNVEV (reference sequence). The clonotype comes from a young man in good health. This rearrangement joins TRBV27 to TRBJ2-7; no clear D gene. Sample: blood. DNA for the CDR3: TGTGCCAGCAGTGTAACTGATTCCTACGAGCAGTACTTC. Translation gives CASSVTDSYEQYF.